These T cell receptor beta chains were read from a single sample in a study of glioma-infiltrating T cells after dendritic cell vaccination. Libraries were prepared by immunoSEQ multiplex PCR; TCRdb keeps only in-frame clonotypes and omits some of them. Among about 82,000 clones listed, about 90% were seen once. The input for sequencing was blood, taken before dendritic cell vaccination. Every receptor here comes from a human donor with glioblastoma. The CDR3 runs from the conserved cysteine through the conserved F or W. A D gene is named only where the DNA matches it firmly. Only some rows state a clone size, as once, few, many or a class for expanded clones.

TRBJ2-4 | TRBV5-8 | - | - | CASRARGAKNIQYF | TGTGCCAGCAGGGCTCGGGGGGCCAAAAACATTCAGTACTTC
TRBJ2-7 | TRBV5-4 | TRBD2 | - | CASSPRALAGGPQGSSEQYF | TGTGCCAGCAGCCCAAGAGCCCTAGCGGGGGGGCCTCAGGGATCATCCGAGCAGTACTTC
TRBJ2-7 | TRBV4-1 | - | - | CASSQELQLSYEQYF | TGCGCCAGCAGCCAAGAACTACAACTCTCCTACGAGCAGTACTTC
TRBJ2-7 | TRBV18 | - | - | CASSPEGGRVGQYF | TGTGCCAGCTCACCAGAAGGGGGTAGGGTCGGGCAGTACTTC
TRBJ2-3 | TRBV9 | - | - | CASSILAPDTQYF | TGTGCCAGCAGCATCCTAGCTCCAGATACGCAGTATTTT
TRBJ2-7 | TRBV29-1 | - | - | CSVGRLTRARGQYF | TGCAGCGTTGGGAGACTGACGCGGGCCCGAGGGCAGTACTTC
TRBJ1-1 | TRBV5-1 | - | once | CASSFEAVNTEAFF | TGCGCCAGCAGCTTCGAAGCGGTGAACACTGAAGCTTTCTTT
TRBJ1-1 | TRBV7-9 | - | - | CASSATGGGGTEAFF | TGTGCCAGCAGCGCGACCGGGGGAGGCGGCACTGAAGCTTTCTTT
TRBJ2-3 | TRBV13 | TRBD2 | - | CASSSPGRGGTDTQYF | TGTGCCAGCAGCTCCCCGGGGCGGGGGGGCACAGATACGCAGTATTTT
TRBJ2-5 | TRBV28 | - | once | CASSTEYQETQYF | TGTGCCAGCAGTACTGAGTACCAAGAGACCCAGTACTTC
TRBJ1-4 | TRBV29-1 | TRBD1 | - | CSVGAGTGDEKLFF | TGCAGCGTTGGCGCGGGGACAGGGGATGAAAAACTGTTTTTT
TRBJ1-5 | TRBV19 | - | - | CASSNSQGRQPQHF | TGTGCCAGTAGTAACTCCCAGGGTAGACAGCCCCAGCATTTT
TRBJ1-1 | TRBV5-1 | - | once | CASSLDSISHTEAFF | TGCGCCAGCAGCTTGGACTCAATTTCACACACTGAAGCTTTCTTT
TRBJ1-2 | TRBV25-1 | - | - | CASSDHGTRPKGYTF | TGTGCCAGCAGTGATCATGGGACAAGGCCAAAAGGCTACACCTTC
TRBJ2-1 | TRBV4-2 | TRBD2 | - | CASSSRTSGGADEQFF | TGTGCCAGCAGCTCCCGGACTAGCGGGGGGGCTGATGAGCAGTTCTTC
TRBJ2-3 | TRBV11-3 | TRBD2 | - | CASSLREGTDTQYF | TGTGCCAGCAGCTTACGGGAGGGTACAGATACGCAGTATTTT
TRBJ1-6 | TRBV5-1 | - | - | CASSLASNSPLHF | TGCGCCAGCAGTCTAGCCAGTAATTCACCCCTCCACTTT
TRBJ1-5 | TRBV27 | - | - | CASSRLTGYSNQPQHF | TGTGCCAGCAGTCGCCTGACAGGATATAGCAATCAGCCCCAGCATTTT
TRBJ2-7 | TRBV7-9 | TRBD1 | - | CASSLPGQGLYEQYF | TGTGCCAGCAGCCTTCCGGGACAGGGTTTGTACGAGCAGTACTTC
TRBJ2-7 | TRBV29-1 | - | - | CSVWSGGDYEQYF | TGCAGCGTTTGGTCCGGCGGGGACTACGAGCAGTACTTC
TRBJ1-4 | TRBV7-8 | TRBD1 | once | CASRTGTGGDEKLFF | TGTGCCAGCAGAACGGGGACAGGGGGAGATGAAAAACTGTTTTTT
TRBJ1-1 | TRBV5-4 | - | - | CASSLNRFGTEAFF | TGTGCCAGCAGCTTGAATCGGTTTGGCACTGAAGCTTTCTTT
TRBJ1-2 | TRBV19 | TRBD1 | once | CASSTRDRLYGYTF | TGTGCCAGTAGTACCAGGGACAGGCTCTATGGCTACACCTTC
TRBJ2-7 | TRBV7-6 | - | few | CASSLGGSGGEQYF | TGTGCCAGCAGCTTAGGTGGTTCCGGTGGCGAGCAGTACTTC
TRBJ2-1 | TRBV13 | - | - | CASSLIGGPAYNEQFF | TGTGCCAGCAGCCTGATCGGGGGTCCCGCCTACAATGAGCAGTTCTTC
TRBJ2-7 | TRBV6-1 | - | - | CASNQNSYEQYF | TGTGCCAGCAACCAGAACTCCTACGAGCAGTACTTC
TRBJ1-2 | TRBV4-1 | - | - | CASSQTGTGMGYGYTF | TGCGCCAGCAGCCAAACCGGGACTGGCATGGGCTATGGCTACACCTTC
TRBJ1-1 | TRBV2 | TRBD1 | - | CASSDWDRGRGYHQNTEAFF | TGTGCCAGCAGTGACTGGGACAGGGGGCGCGGGTACCACCAAAACACTGAAGCTTTCTTT
TRBJ2-7 | TRBV5-5 | - | few | CASSSRGYEQYF | TGTGCCAGCAGTTCACGGGGGTACGAGCAGTACTTC
TRBJ2-7 | TRBV7-9 | - | - | CASSELQGHEQYF | TGTGCCAGCAGCGAACTACAGGGCCACGAGCAGTACTTC
TRBJ2-3 | TRBV29-1 | - | - | CSVVPGLPDTQYF | TGCAGCGTTGTCCCAGGGCTCCCAGATACGCAGTATTTT
TRBJ2-5 | TRBV19 | - | - | CASSNRGLEETQYF | TGTGCCAGTAGTAACAGGGGACTAGAAGAGACCCAGTACTTC
TRBJ1-2 | TRBV27 | - | once | CASSYTWQVGANYGYTF | TGTGCCAGCAGTTATACCTGGCAGGTGGGGGCGAACTATGGCTACACCTTC
TRBJ1-1 | TRBV11-1 | - | once | CASSLTTGNTEAFF | TGTGCCAGCAGCTTAACGACAGGGAACACTGAAGCTTTCTTT
TRBJ2-1 | TRBV15 | - | once | CATSGPARGRGSYNEQFF | TGTGCCACCAGCGGACCGGCCCGCGGGCGGGGTTCCTACAATGAGCAGTTCTTC
TRBJ1-2 | TRBV7-9 | - | - | CASSLSTAASGYTF | TGTGCCAGCAGCTTAAGCACGGCGGCCAGCGGCTACACCTTC
TRBJ2-7 | TRBV6-1 | - | - | CASSEWVRDSYEQYF | TGTGCCAGCAGTGAGTGGGTCAGGGACTCCTACGAGCAGTACTTC
TRBJ1-2 | TRBV9 | TRBD1 | - | CASSPKTGDPGGYTF | TGTGCCAGCAGCCCCAAGACAGGGGATCCTGGTGGCTACACCTTC
TRBJ2-5 | TRBV4-2 | TRBD2 | - | CASSHRAGVGQETQYF | TGTGCCAGCAGCCACCGAGCGGGAGTGGGCCAAGAGACCCAGTACTTC
TRBJ1-2 | TRBV18 | - | - | CASSPRENLNYGYTF | TGTGCCAGCTCACCCCGGGAAAACCTCAACTATGGCTACACCTTC
TRBJ2-7 | TRBV27 | - | - | CASSLYLGAGEQYF | TGTGCCAGCAGTTTATACCTAGGGGCCGGGGAGCAGTACTTC
TRBJ2-3 | TRBV9 | TRBD2 | - | CASSVNGRSTDTQYF | TGTGCCAGCAGCGTAAACGGGAGGAGCACAGATACGCAGTATTTT
TRBJ1-2 | TRBV5-1 | - | - | CASSLADGANYGYTF | TGCGCCAGCAGCTTGGCTGACGGAGCTAACTATGGCTACACCTTC
TRBJ2-3 | TRBV29-1 | - | - | CSVVPQERDTQYF | TGCAGCGTTGTCCCACAGGAGCGAGATACGCAGTATTTT
TRBJ2-3 | TRBV30 | TRBD1 | - | CAWRTGATDTQYF | TGTGCCTGGAGGACAGGGGCGACAGATACGCAGTATTTT
TRBJ2-3 | TRBV18 | TRBD2 | once | CASSPSAGGSDTQYF | TGTGCCAGCTCACCATCCGCGGGGGGCTCAGATACGCAGTATTTT
TRBJ1-3 | TRBV14 | TRBD1 | - | CASSQGQGYSGNTIYF | TGTGCCAGCAGCCAAGGACAGGGATACTCTGGAAACACCATATATTTT
TRBJ1-2 | TRBV28 | - | - | CASSFTDRTQGYTF | TGTGCCAGCAGTTTTACCGACAGGACCCAGGGCTACACCTTC